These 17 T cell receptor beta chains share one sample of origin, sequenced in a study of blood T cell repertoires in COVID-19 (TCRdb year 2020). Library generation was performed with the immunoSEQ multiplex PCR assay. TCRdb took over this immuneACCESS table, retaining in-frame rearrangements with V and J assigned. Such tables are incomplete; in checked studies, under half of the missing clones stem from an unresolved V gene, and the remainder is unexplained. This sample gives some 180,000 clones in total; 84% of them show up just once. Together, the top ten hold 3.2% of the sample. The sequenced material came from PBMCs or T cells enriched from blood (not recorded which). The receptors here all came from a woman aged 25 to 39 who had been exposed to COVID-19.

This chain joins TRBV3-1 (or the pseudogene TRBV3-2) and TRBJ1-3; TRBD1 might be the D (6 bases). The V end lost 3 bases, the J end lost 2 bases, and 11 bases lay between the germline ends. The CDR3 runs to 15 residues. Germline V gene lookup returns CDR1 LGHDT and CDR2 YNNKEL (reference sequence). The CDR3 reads CASSQDSSTGNTIYF. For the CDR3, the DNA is TGTGCCAGCAGCCAGGACAGTTCTACTGGAAACACCATATATTTT.

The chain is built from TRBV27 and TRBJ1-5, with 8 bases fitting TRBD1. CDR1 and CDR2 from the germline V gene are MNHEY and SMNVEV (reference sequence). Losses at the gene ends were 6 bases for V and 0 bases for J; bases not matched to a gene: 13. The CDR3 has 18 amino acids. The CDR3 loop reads CASSQGTGSPYSNQPQHF. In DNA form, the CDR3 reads TGTGCCAGCAGCCAGGGGACAGGCTCACCCTATAGCAATCAGCCCCAGCATTTT.

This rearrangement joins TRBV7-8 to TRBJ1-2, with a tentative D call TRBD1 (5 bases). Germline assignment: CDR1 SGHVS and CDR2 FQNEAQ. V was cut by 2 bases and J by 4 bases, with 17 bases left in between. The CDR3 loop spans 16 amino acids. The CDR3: CASSLTGGELAYGYTF. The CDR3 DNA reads TGTGCCAGCAGCTTAACGGGGGGGGAATTGGCCTATGGCTACACCTTC. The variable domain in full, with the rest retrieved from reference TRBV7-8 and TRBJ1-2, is GAGVSQSPRYKVAKRGQDVALRCDPISGHVSLFWYQQALGQGPEFLTYFQNEAQLDKSGLPSDRFFAERPEGSVSTLKIQRTQQEDSAVYLCASSLTGGELAYGYTFGSGTRLTVV.

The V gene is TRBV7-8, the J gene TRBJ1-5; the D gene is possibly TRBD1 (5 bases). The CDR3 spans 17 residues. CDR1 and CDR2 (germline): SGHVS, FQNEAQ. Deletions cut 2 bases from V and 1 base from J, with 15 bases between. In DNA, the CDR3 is TGTGCCAGCAGCTTATCCTGGGGGGGGATCAGCAATCAGCCCCAGCATTTT. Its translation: CASSLSWGGISNQPQHF.

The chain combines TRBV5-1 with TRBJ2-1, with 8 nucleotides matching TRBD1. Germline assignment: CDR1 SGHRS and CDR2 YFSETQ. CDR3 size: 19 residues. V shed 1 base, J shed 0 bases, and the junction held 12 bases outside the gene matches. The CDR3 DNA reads TGCGCCAGCAGCTTGCGAGGACAGGGTGTCGGGGGCTCCTACAATGAGCAGTTCTTC. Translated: CASSLRGQGVGGSYNEQFF.

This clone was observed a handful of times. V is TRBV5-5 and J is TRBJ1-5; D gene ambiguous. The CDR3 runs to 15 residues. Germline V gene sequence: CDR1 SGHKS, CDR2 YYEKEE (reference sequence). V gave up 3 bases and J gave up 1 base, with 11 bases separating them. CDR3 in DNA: TGTGCCAGCAGCTCGCGGGCCCCAAGCAATCAGCCCCAGCATTTT. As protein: CASSSRAPSNQPQHF.

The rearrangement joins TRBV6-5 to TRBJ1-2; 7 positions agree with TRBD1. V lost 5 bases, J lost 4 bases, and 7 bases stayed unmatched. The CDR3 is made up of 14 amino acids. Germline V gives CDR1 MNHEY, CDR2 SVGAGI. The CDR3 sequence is CASSLGQASYGYTF. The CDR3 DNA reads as TGTGCCAGCAGTCTAGGACAGGCTAGCTATGGCTACACCTTC.

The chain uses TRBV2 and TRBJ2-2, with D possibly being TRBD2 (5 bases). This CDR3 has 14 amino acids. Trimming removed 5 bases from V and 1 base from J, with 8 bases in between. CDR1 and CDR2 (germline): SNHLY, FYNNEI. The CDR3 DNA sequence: TGTGCCAGCAGTAGGGAGAGGAACACCGGGGAGCTGTTTTTT. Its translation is CASSRERNTGELFF.

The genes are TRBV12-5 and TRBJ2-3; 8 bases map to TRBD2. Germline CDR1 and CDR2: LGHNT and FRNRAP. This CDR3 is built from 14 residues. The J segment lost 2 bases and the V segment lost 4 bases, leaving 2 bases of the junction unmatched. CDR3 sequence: CASGSGLVTDTQYF. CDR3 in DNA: TGTGCTAGTGGTTCGGGACTAGTCACAGATACGCAGTATTTT.

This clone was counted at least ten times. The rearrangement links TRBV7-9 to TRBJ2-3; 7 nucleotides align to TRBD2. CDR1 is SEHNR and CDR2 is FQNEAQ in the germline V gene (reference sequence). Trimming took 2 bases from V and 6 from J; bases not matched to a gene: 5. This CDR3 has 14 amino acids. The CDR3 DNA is TGTGCCAGCAGCTTAACCGGGACTACGGATACGCAGTATTTT. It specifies CASSLTGTTDTQYF.

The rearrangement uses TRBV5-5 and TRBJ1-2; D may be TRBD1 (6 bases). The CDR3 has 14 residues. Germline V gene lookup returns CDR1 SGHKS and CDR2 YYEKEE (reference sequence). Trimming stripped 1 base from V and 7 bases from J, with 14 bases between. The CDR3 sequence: CASSLWNRAVGYTF. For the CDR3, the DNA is TGTGCCAGCAGCTTGTGGAACAGGGCGGTTGGCTACACCTTC.

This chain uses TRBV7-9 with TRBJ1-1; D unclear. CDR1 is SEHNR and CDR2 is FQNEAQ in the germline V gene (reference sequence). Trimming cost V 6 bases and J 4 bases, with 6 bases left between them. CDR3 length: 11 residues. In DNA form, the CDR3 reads TGTGCCAGCAGTACTTCCACTGAAGCTTTCTTT. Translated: CASSTSTEAFF.

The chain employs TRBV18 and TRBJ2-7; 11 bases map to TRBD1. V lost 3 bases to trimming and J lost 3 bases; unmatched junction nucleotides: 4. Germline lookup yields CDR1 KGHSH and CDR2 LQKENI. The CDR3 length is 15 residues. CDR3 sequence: CASSPIGTGGYEQYF. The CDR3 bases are TGTGCCAGCTCACCGATCGGGACAGGGGGCTACGAGCAGTACTTC.

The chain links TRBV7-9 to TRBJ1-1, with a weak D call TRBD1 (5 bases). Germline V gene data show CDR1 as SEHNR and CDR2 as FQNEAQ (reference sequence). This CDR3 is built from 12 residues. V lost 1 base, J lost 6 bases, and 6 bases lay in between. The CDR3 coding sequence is TGTGCCAGCAGCTTAGGACAGCCTGAAGCTTTCTTT. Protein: CASSLGQPEAFF.

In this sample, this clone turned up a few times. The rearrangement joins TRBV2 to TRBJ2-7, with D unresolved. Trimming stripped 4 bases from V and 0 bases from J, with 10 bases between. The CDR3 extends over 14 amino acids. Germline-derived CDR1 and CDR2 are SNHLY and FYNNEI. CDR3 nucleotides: TGTGCCAGCAGTGCAGGTTTCGACTCCTACGAGCAGTACTTC. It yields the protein CASSAGFDSYEQYF.

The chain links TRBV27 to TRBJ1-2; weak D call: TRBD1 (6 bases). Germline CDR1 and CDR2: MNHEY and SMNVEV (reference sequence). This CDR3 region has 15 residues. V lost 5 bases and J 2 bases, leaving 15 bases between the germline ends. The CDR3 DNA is TGTGCCAGCAGTACCCGGACAGCGTCAAACTATGGCTACACCTTC. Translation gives CASSTRTASNYGYTF.

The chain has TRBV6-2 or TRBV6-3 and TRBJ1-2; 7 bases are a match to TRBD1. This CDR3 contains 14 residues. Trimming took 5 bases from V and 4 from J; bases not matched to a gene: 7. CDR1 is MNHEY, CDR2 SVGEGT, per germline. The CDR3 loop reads CASSRTGSVYGYTF. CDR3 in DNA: TGTGCCAGCAGTAGGACAGGATCCGTCTATGGCTACACCTTC.